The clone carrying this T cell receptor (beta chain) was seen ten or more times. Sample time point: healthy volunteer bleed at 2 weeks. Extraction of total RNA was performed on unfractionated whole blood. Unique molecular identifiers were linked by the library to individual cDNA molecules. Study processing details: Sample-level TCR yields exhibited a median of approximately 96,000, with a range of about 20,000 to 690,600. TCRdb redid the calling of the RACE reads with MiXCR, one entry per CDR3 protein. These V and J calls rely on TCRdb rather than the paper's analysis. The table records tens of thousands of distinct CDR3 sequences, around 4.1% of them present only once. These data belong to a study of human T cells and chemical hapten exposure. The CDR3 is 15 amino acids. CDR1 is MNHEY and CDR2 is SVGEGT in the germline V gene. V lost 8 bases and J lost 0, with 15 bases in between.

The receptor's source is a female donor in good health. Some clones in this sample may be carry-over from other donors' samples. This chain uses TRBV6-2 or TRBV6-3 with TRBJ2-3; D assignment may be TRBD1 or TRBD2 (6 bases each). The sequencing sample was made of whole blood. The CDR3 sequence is CASRGWGASTDTQYF. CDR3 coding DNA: TGTGCCAGCCGTGGCTGGGGGGCTAGCACAGATACGCAGTATTTT.